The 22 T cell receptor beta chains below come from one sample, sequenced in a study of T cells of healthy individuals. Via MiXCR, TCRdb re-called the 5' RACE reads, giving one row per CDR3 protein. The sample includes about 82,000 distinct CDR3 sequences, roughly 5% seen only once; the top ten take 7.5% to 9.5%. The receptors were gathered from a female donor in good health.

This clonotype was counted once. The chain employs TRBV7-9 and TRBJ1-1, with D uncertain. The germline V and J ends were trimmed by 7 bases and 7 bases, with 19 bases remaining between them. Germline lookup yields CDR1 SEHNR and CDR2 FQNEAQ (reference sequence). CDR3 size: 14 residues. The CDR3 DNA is TGTGCCAGCATCGGGGTCGAGGCAGCCGGTGAAGCTTTCTTT. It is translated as CASIGVEAAGEAFF.

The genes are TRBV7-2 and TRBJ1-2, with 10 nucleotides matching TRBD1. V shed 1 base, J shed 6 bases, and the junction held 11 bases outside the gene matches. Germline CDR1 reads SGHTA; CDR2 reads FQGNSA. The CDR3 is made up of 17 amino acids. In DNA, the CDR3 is TGTGCCAGCAGCTTAGGAGGGACAGGGGTCCCTAGGAATGGCTACACCTTC. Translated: CASSLGGTGVPRNGYTF.

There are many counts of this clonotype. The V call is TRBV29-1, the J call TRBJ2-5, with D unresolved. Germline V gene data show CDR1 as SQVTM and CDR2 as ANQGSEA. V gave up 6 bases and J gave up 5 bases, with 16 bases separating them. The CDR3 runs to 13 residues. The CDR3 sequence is CSVWALFRETQYF. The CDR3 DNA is TGCAGCGTATGGGCCCTCTTCAGGGAGACCCAGTACTTC.

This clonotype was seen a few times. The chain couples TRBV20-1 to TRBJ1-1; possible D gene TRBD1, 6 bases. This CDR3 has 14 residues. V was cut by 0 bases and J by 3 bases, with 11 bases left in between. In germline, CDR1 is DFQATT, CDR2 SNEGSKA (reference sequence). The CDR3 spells CSARDRGAYTEAFF. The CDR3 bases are TGCAGTGCTAGAGATCGGGGGGCGTACACTGAAGCTTTCTTT.

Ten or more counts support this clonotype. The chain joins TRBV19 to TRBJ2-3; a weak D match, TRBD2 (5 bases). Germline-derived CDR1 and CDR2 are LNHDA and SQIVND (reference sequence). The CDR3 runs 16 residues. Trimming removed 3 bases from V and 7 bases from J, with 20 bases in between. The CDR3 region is CASSIASSFRGNTQYF. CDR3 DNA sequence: TGTGCCAGTAGTATTGCGTCTAGCTTCAGAGGGAATACGCAGTATTTT.

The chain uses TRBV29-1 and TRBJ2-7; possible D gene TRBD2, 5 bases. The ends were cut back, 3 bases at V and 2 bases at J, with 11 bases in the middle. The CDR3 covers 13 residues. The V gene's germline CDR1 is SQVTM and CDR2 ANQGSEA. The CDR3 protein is CSVDGGRAYEQYF. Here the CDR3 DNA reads TGCAGCGTTGATGGAGGTAGGGCCTACGAGCAGTACTTC.

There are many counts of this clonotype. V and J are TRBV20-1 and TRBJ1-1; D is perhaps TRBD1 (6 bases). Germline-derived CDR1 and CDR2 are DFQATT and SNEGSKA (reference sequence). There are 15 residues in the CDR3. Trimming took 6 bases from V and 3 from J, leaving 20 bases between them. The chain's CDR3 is CSAPRPVSGDTEAFF. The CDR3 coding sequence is TGCAGTGCCCCGAGACCGGTTTCAGGGGACACTGAAGCTTTCTTT.

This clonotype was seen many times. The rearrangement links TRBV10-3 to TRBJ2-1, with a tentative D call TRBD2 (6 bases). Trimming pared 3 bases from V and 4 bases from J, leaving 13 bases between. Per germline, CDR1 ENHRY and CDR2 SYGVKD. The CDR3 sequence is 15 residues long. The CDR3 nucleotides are TGTGCCATCAGTGATCCCGGGACTGAGTACAATGAGCAGTTCTTC. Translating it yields CAISDPGTEYNEQFF.

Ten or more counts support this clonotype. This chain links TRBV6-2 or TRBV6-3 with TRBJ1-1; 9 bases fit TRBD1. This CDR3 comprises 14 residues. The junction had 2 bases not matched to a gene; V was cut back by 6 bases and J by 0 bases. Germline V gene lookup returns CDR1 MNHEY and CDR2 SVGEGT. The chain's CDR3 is CASSWDRVNTEAFF. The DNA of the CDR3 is TGTGCCAGCAGCTGGGACAGGGTGAACACTGAAGCTTTCTTT.

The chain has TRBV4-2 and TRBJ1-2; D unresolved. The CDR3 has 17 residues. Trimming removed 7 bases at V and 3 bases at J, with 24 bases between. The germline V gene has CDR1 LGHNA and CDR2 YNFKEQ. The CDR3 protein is CASNPNPERGADYGYTF. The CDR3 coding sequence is TGTGCCAGCAACCCAAATCCCGAGAGAGGTGCGGACTATGGCTACACCTTC.

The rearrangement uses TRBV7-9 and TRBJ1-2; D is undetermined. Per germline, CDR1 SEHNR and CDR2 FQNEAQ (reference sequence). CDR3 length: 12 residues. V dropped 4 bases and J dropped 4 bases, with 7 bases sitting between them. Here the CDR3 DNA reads TGTGCCAGCAGCTCGGAGGTCTATGGCTACACCTTC. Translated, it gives CASSSEVYGYTF.

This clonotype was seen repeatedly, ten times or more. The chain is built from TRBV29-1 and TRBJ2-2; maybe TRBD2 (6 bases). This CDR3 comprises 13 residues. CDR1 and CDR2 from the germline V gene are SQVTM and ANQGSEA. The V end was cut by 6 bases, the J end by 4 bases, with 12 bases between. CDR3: CSVERRATGELFF. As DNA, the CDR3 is TGCAGCGTCGAGAGGAGGGCCACCGGGGAGCTGTTTTTT.

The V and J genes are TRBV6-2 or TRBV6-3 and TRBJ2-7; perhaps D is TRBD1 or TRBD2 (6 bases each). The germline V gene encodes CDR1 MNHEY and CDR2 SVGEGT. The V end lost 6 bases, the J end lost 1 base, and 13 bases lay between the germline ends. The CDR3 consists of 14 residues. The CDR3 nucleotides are TGTGCCAGCAGCCCCGGAGGGGGGTCCTACGAGCAGTACTTC. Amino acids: CASSPGGGSYEQYF.

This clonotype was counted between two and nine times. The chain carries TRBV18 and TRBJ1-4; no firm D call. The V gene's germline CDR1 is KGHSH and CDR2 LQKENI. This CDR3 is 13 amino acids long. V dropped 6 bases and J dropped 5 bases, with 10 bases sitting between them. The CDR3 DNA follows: TGTGCCAGCTCGCGAGACTCGAATGAAAAACTGTTTTTT. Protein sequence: CASSRDSNEKLFF.

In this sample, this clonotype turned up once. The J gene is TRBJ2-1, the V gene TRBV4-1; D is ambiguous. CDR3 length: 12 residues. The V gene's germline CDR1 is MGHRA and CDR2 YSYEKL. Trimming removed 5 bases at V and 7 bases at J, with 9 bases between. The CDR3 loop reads CASSGFGNEQFF. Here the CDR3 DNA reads TGCGCCAGCAGCGGATTCGGAAATGAGCAGTTCTTC.

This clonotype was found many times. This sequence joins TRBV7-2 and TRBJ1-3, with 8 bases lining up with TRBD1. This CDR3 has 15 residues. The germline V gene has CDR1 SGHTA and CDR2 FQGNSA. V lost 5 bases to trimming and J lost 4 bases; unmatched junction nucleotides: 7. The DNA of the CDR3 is TGTGCCAGCAGCACCCGGACAGGGTCAGGAAACACCATATATTTT. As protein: CASSTRTGSGNTIYF.

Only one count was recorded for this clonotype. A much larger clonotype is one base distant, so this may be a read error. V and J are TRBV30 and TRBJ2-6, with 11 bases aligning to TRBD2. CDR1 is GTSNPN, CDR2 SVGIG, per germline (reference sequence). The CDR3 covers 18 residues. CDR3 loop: CAWSSTTSGSPGANLLTF. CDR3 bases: TGTGCCTGGAGCAGCACCACTAGCGGGAGTCCTGGGGCCAACCTCCTGACTTTC. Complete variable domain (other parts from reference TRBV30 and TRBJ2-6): SQTIHQWPATLVQPVGSPLSLECTVEGTSNPNLYWYRQAAGRGLQLLFYSVGIGQISSEVPQNLSASRPQDRQFILSSKKLLLSDSGFYLCAWSSTTSGSPGANLLTFGAGSRLTVL.

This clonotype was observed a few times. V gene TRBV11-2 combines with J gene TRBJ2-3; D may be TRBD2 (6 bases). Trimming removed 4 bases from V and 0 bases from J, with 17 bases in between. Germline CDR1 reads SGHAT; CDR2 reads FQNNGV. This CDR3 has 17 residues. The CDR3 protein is CASSSGGAASSTDTQYF. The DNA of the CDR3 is TGTGCCAGCAGCTCCGGCGGGGCGGCCTCTAGCACAGATACGCAGTATTTT.

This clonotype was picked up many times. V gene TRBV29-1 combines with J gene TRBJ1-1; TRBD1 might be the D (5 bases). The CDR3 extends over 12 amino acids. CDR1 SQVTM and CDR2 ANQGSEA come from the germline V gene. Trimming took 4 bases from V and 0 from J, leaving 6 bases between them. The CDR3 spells CSVGQLNTEAFF. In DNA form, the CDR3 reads TGCAGCGTTGGACAGCTGAACACTGAAGCTTTCTTT.

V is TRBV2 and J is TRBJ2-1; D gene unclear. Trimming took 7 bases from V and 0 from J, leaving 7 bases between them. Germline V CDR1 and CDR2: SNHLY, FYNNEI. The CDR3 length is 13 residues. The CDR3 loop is CASMQSSYNEQFF. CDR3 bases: TGTGCCAGCATGCAGAGCTCCTACAATGAGCAGTTCTTC.

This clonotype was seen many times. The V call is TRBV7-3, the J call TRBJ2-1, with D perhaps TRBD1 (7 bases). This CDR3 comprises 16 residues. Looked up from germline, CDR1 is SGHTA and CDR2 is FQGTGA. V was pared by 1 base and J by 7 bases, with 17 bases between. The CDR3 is CASSLSPSAGGNEQFF. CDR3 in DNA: TGTGCCAGCAGCTTAAGCCCCTCAGCAGGGGGGAATGAGCAGTTCTTC.

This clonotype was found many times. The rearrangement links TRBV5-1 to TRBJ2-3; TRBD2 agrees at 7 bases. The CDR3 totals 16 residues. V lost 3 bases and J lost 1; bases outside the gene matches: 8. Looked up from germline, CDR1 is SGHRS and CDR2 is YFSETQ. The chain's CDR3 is CASSSPGGVRTDTQYF. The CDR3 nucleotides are TGCGCCAGCAGCTCCCCGGGAGGAGTGCGCACAGATACGCAGTATTTT.